Reported below is one T cell receptor (beta chain). The CDR3 consists of 14 residues. CDR1 and CDR2 (germline): MNHEY, SVGAGI. The germline V and J ends were trimmed by 5 bases and 2 bases, with 7 bases remaining between them. Generated by immunoSEQ multiplex PCR, the TCRdb table keeps only in-frame clones and is missing some. The repertoire consists of roughly 2.6 million clones, with around nine tenths occurring once and the leading ten covering about 0.13%. This entry belongs to a study of shared clonotypes between healthy human individuals. Every one of the donors was a Caucasian adult that lived in Nashville, Tennessee.

The chain is built from TRBV6-5 and TRBJ2-6; D call uncertain. The sample comprised naive CD4+ T cells sorted from blood. The subset here: CD45RA+ positively selected. The TCR sequence derives from a man younger than 35 in good health. The CDR3 bases are TGTGCCAGCAGTGGGTCTACTGGGGCCAACGTCCTGACTTTC. Amino acids: CASSGSTGANVLTF.